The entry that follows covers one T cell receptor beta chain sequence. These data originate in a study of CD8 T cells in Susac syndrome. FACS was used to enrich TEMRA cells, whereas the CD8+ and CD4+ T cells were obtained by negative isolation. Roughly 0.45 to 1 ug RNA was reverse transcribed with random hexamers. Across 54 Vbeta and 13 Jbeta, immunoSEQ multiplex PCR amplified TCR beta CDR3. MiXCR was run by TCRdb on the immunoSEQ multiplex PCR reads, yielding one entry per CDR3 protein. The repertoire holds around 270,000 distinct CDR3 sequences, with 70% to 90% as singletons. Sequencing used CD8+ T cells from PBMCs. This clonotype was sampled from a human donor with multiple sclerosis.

CDR3 amino acids: CASSLQGIDEQFF. The CDR3 bases are TGTGCCAGCAGTTTACAAGGGATCGATGAGCAGTTCTTC. The V and J genes are TRBV27 and TRBJ2-1; D remains unclear. The CDR3 length is 13 residues. Between the trimmed V and J ends, which lost 2 bases and 8 bases, there was a span of 10 bases. Germline lookup yields CDR1 MNHEY and CDR2 SMNVEV (reference sequence).